This T cell receptor (beta chain) was sequenced during a study of STAT5B mutations in CD4+ large granular lymphocyte leukemia. Measured with immunoSEQ multiplex PCR; TCRdb has only the in-frame clones, and not every one. Among just over 40,000 clones listed, about 88% were seen once. The J segment lost 0 bases and the V segment lost 1 base, leaving 6 bases of the junction unmatched. CDR3 length: 16 amino acids. Germline V gene sequence: CDR1 MGHRA, CDR2 YSYEKL. The chain employs TRBV4-1 and TRBJ2-7; 7 bases match TRBD1. Sequencing used CD4+ T cells from blood buffy coats. The sequence was obtained from a human donor in good health. CDR3 protein: CASSQGQGPSSYEQYF. Here the CDR3 DNA reads TGCGCCAGCAGCCAAGGACAGGGCCCGAGCTCCTACGAGCAGTACTTC.